What follows is one T cell receptor beta chain and its context. Its antigen is still unknown. This specimen belongs to a study of shared clonotypes between healthy human individuals. Data came from immunoSEQ multiplex PCR; TCRdb stores just in-frame clones and leaves some out. The sample comprises fewer than 850,000 clones, 90% of which are singletons, and around a third rests with the top ten. Whole-study findings and limits: The donor pool, a small one, limited the genetic and exposure-history diversity represented. The generation probabilities recorded for non-shared clonotypes fell below those of clonotypes shared by all four donors. How much donors shared clonotypes was expected to be affected by sequencing depth.

There are 13 residues in the CDR3. V and J are TRBV21-1 and TRBJ2-7. TRBV21-1 is a known pseudogene. The TCR originated in a young man in good health. Some clones in this sample may be carry-over from other donors' samples. The sample was memory CD8+ T cells from PBMCs. Sample subset: CD45RO+ cells pooled with CCR7-negative TemRA cells. The CDR3 nucleotides read TGTGCCAGCAGGAACGCACCAATATACGAGCAGTACTTC. It translates to CASRNAPIYEQYF.